Here is one T cell receptor beta chain with its context. Its cognate antigen has yet to be identified. Per-base quality was not reported, and no clone a single base away is much larger than it. The sample comes from a study of blood T cell repertoires in COVID-19 (TCRdb year 2020). As for the study more broadly: Samples from collaborators originated in the United States, Italy and Spain and spanned both the acute and convalescent phases of COVID-19. The material from the prospective study consisted of cDNA or gDNA derived from T cells, B-cell-depleted T cells, or PBMCs. Subjects who had been exposed to COVID-19, were actively infected with it, or had recovered from it provided the deeply sampled blood TCRbeta repertoires that made up the dataset. A freely available public database, intended as a resource for researchers studying the immune response to SARS-CoV-2, is where the repertoires were released. Samples came from the ongoing ImmuneRACE study (first 160 participants) plus 1,254 subjects from 6 global collaborators. The sample metadata nearly always contained a de-identified subject ID, COVID-19 status, age in years and sex. Where available, HLA class I and class II types were obtained from metadata supplied by the sample provider rather than from assay-based typing.

What the study reported, not specific to this receptor: The amount of clinical and demographic metadata varied by source and participant and was provided uncurated.

TCRbeta CDR3 regions were amplified from genomic DNA by means of the immunoSEQ Assay, a bias-controlled multiplex PCR. The authors' analysis ran thus. The number of nucleated cells in each sample was estimated from the amplification of reference gene primers within the assay. Sequence reads were collapsed and filtered to measure the absolute abundance of every unique TCRbeta CDR3 rearrangement. For each sample, productive Simpson clonality was calculated by taking the square root of Simpson's diversity index across productive rearrangements. Not all clones reach the TCRdb copy of this immuneACCESS table, which keeps in-frame sequences only. Checked studies attribute under half of the gap to unresolved V genes and leave the rest unexplained. V and J calls and clone size come straight from that table; D and trimming were deduced from the DNA. This sample has 200,000 to 300,000 clones in its table, and approximately 88% of those were observed once. Of the sample, 2% to 2.5% falls within the top ten clones.

The CDR3 covers 11 residues, taking in both the cysteine and the phenylalanine. Only CDR3 DNA is held: 33 bases, read in frame from base 1. The germline V gene provides CDR1 SGDLS and CDR2 YYNGEE. V gives up 4 bases and J gives up 7 bases, and the segment between their germline ends measures 8 bases. Participants in the prospective study were enrolled through a virtual design, were aged roughly 18 to 90 years, and lived in approximately 25 United States geographic areas. In the prospective study, cohorts were assigned on the basis of participant-reported clinical history obtained from a screening survey and a study questionnaire. Mobile phlebotomists in the prospective study collected whole blood, serum and a nasopharyngeal or oropharyngeal swab from every participant. Over a roughly 2-month period, participants in the prospective study had the option of providing additional blood draws and questionnaires. Before DNA extraction, blood samples from the prospective study were shipped at room temperature or frozen.

This sequence originates from a woman in her thirties or forties with acute COVID-19. The sequencing sample was made of PBMCs or T cells enriched from blood (not recorded which). The chain links TRBV9 with TRBJ1-1; TRBD1 might be the D gene, on 6 matching bases. CDR3 region: CASSSGVEAFF. The DNA is TGTGCCAGCAGCTCAGGGGTTGAAGCTTTCTTT.